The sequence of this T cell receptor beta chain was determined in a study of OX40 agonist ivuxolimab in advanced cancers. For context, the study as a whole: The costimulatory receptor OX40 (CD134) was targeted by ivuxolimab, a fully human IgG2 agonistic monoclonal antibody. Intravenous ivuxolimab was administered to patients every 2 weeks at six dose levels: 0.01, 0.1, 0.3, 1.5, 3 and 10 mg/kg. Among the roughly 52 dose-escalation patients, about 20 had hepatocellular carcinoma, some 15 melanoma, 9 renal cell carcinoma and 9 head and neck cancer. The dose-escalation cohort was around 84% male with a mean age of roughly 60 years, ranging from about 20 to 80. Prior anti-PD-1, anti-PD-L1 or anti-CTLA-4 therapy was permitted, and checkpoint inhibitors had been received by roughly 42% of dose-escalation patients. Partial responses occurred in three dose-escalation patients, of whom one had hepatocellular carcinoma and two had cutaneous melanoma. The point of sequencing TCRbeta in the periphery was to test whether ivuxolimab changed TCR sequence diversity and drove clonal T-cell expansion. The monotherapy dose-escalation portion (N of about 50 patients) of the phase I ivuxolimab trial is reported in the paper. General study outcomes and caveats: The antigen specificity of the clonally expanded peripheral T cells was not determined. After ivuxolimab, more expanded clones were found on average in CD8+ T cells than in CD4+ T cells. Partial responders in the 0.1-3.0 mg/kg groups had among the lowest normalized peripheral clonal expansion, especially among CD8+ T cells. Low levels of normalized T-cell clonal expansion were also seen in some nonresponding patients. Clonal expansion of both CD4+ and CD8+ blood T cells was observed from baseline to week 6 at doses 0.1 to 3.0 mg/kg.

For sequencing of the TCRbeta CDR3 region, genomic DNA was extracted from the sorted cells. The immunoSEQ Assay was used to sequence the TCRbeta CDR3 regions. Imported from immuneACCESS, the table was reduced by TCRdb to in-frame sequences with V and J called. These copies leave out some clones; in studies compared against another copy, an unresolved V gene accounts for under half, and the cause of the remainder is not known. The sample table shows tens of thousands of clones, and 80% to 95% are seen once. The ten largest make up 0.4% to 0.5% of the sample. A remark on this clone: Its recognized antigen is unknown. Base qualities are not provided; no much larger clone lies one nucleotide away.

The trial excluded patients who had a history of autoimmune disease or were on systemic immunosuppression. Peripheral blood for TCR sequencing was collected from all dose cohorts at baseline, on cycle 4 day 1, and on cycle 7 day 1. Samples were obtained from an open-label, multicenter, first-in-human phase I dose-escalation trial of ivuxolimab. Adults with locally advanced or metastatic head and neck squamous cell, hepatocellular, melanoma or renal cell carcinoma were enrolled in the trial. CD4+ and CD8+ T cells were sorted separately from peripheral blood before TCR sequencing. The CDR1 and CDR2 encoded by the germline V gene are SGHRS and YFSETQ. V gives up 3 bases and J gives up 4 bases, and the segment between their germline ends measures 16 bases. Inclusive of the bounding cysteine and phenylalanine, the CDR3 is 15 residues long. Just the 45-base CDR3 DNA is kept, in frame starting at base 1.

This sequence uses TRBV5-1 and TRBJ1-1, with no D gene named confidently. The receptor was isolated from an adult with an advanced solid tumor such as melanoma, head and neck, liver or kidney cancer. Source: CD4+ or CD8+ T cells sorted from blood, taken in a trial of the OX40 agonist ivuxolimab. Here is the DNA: TGCGCCAGCAGCTACACAGACCAGACCCCCACTGAAGCTTTCTTT. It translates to CASSYTDQTPTEAFF.